This passage covers 8 T cell receptor beta chains from one sample sequenced in a study of T cells in Graves' hyperthyroidism and ophthalmopathy. Amplification of TCR beta CDR3 regions used RNA as the template. With the HTBI primer set, the TCR CDR3 went through a first round of RT-PCR. TCRdb re-analysed the multiplex PCR reads in MiXCR, keeping a single row per CDR3 protein. The sample lists around 720,000 distinct CDR3 sequences, approximately 36% occurring once. Sequences were obtained from blood. Source of these receptors: a woman in her thirties or forties with Graves' hyperthyroidism.

The chain uses TRBV7-2 and TRBJ2-3; no clear D gene. The CDR3 consists of 15 residues. The germline V gene has CDR1 SGHTA and CDR2 FQGNSA. Trimming took 0 bases from V and 8 from J, leaving 15 bases between them. In nucleotides, the CDR3 is TGTGCCAGCAGCTTAGCTCCGGGCTCTTTTAGTACGCAGTATTTT. Encoded protein: CASSLAPGSFSTQYF.

V usage is TRBV4-1 and J usage is TRBJ1-1; the match to TRBD1 covers 7 bases. The CDR3 totals 16 residues. Germline V gene sequence: CDR1 MGHRA, CDR2 YSYEKL. Trimming at V came to 0 bases and at J to 10 bases, leaving 14 bases not matched to a gene. CDR3 coding DNA: TGCGCCAGCAGCCAAGAGCAGGGGGTGGCTTGGCTCGGAGCTTTCTTT. Protein: CASSQEQGVAWLGAFF.

This clonotype has at least ten counts. The chain links TRBV20-1 to TRBJ1-2; 8 nucleotides line up with TRBD1. Looked up from germline, CDR1 is DFQATT and CDR2 is SNEGSKA (reference sequence). The CDR3 is made up of 15 amino acids. Unmatched junction bases numbered 10, after V lost 4 bases and J lost 3 bases. The CDR3 bases are TGCAGTGCTAACGCCAGGGGGCGTAAGGACTATGGCTACACCTTC. As protein: CSANARGRKDYGYTF.

This clonotype has only a few counts. The chain links TRBV6-5 to TRBJ1-1; unclear D gene. V gave up 4 bases and J gave up 5 bases, with 11 bases separating them. The CDR3 spans 13 residues. Germline CDR1 and CDR2: MNHEY and SVGAGI. CDR3 DNA sequence: TGTGCCAGCAGTTCTGGGATTAGGACTGAAGCTTTCTTT. Encoded protein: CASSSGIRTEAFF.

This clonotype has more than one count but fewer than ten. The V and J genes are TRBV20-1 and TRBJ2-7; perhaps TRBD1 as D (6 bases). V lost 3 bases to trimming and J lost 6 bases, with 18 bases between them. Germline V CDR1 and CDR2: DFQATT, SNEGSKA (reference sequence). There are 14 residues in the CDR3. The DNA of the CDR3 is TGCAGTGCTAGCATAGCAGGGGATTCGGGCGAGCAGTACTTC. Translating gives CSASIAGDSGEQYF.

The V call is TRBV7-9, the J call TRBJ1-1; the match to TRBD1 covers 8 bases. Germline-derived CDR1 and CDR2 are SEHNR and FQNEAQ (reference sequence). With V trimmed by 6 bases and J by 3 bases, 6 bases remained unmatched. The CDR3 totals 14 residues. CDR3 region: CASSTRGRDTEAFF. DNA for the CDR3: TGTGCCAGCAGTACCAGGGGGCGCGACACTGAAGCTTTCTTT.

Notes on this clonotype: Mismatch with germline at one junction end may stem from a read error. The rearrangement uses TRBV10-3 and TRBJ1-2; TRBD1 agrees at 8 bases. CDR3 length: 12 residues. CDR1 and CDR2 from the germline V gene are ENHRY and SYGVKD. Here the CDR3 reads CVISPGQDGYTF. In DNA, the CDR3 is TGTGTCATCAGCCCGGGACAGGATGGCTACACCTTC.

The chain is built from TRBV5-2 and TRBJ2-5; the tabulated D call, TRBD2, remains unverified against the DNA. TRBV5-2 has pseudogene status. This CDR3 spans 13 amino acids. In DNA, the CDR3 is TGTGCCAGCCACCGGCGGGGTGATCGGGGTCGGTTCTTC. Its protein product is CASHRRGDRGRFF.